Each of the 23 T cell receptor beta chains below was sequenced from the same sample in a study of PD-L1 blockade in urothelial cancer. Specified time point: pretreatment peripheral blood. Method: immunoSEQ multiplex PCR; TCRdb's copy keeps in-frame clones and lacks some. Of 130,000 or so clones in the sample, 65% to 85% were seen once. The specimen comprised PBMCs, sampled around atezolizumab (anti-PD-L1) treatment. The receptor set was obtained from a man over 45 with urothelial cancer.

This clone has more than one count but fewer than ten. The rearrangement joins TRBV5-5 to TRBJ1-2; no reliable D call. The V end was cut by 4 bases, the J end by 5 bases, with 12 bases between. CDR3 length equals 13 residues. CDR1 and CDR2 from the germline V gene are SGHKS and YYEKEE (reference sequence). CDR3 amino acids: CASSGRVGYGYTF. The CDR3 nucleotides are TGTGCCAGCAGCGGGAGGGTCGGTTATGGCTACACCTTC.

The chain employs TRBV6-6 and TRBJ2-2, with TRBD1 matching 8 bases. Losses at the gene ends were 6 bases for V and 7 bases for J; bases not matched to a gene: 13. The CDR3 is 16 amino acids. Germline V gene lookup returns CDR1 MNHNY and CDR2 SVGAGI (reference sequence). This CDR3 reads CASRLSLTGVGGELFF. CDR3 coding DNA: TGTGCCAGCAGACTATCCCTGACAGGGGTGGGCGGGGAGCTGTTTTTT.

The V and J genes are TRBV5-1 and TRBJ1-6; D not resolved. CDR1 SGHRS and CDR2 YFSETQ come from the germline V gene. Trimming pared 7 bases from V and 6 bases from J, leaving 14 bases between. The CDR3 is made up of 14 amino acids. The CDR3 DNA reads TGCGCCAGCGCCGACGTTGAGGCTAATTCACCCCTCCACTTT. Translation: CASADVEANSPLHF.

This chain uses TRBV5-1 with TRBJ2-7; TRBD2 agrees at 7 bases. Germline CDR1 and CDR2: SGHRS and YFSETQ. V lost 4 bases to trimming and J lost 6 bases; unmatched junction nucleotides: 13. The CDR3 is 15 amino acids. The CDR3 region is CASSTRPATSSEQYF. CDR3 sequence (DNA): TGCGCCAGCAGCACCCGGCCAGCGACTAGCTCCGAGCAGTACTTC.

This chain uses TRBV28 with TRBJ1-1; no reliable D call. V lost 2 bases to trimming and J lost 11 bases, with 15 bases between them. The CDR3 loop spans 13 amino acids. Germline V gene sequence: CDR1 MDHEN, CDR2 SYDVKM. CDR3 sequence reads: CASSLMGSRYAFF. Here the CDR3 DNA reads TGTGCCAGCAGTTTAATGGGGAGTAGATACGCTTTCTTT.

CDR3 nucleotide sequence: TGTGCCAGCACCCCGGACAGGAACAACTATGGCTACACCTTC. This gives the protein CASTPDRNNYGYTF. The chain has TRBV6-5 and TRBJ1-2; 7 positions agree with TRBD1. The CDR3 has 14 residues. Unmatched junction bases numbered 7, after V lost 7 bases and J lost 2 bases. CDR1 MNHEY and CDR2 SVGAGI come from the germline V gene.

V and J are TRBV6-5 and TRBJ1-5; TRBD1 is a possible D gene (5 bases). The V gene's germline CDR1 is MNHEY and CDR2 SVGAGI. V lost 5 bases, J lost 7 bases, and 15 bases lay in between. This CDR3 has 14 amino acids. Here the CDR3 reads CASSRLRGVQPQHF. The DNA for the CDR3 is TGTGCCAGCAGTCGACTCCGGGGGGTACAGCCCCAGCATTTT.

The chain couples TRBV5-1 to TRBJ2-2; 9 nucleotides align to TRBD2. Germline lookup yields CDR1 SGHRS and CDR2 YFSETQ. CDR3 length: 17 residues. With V trimmed by 0 bases and J by 4 bases, 7 bases remained unmatched. The CDR3 reads CASSLALAGDPTGELFF. The CDR3 DNA reads as TGCGCCAGCAGCTTGGCTTTAGCGGGAGACCCCACCGGGGAGCTGTTTTTT. Using reference TRBV5-1 and TRBJ2-2 for the parts outside the CDR3, the full variable domain is KAGVTQTPRYLIKTRGQQVTLSCSPISGHRSVSWYQQTPGQGLQFLFEYFSETQRNKGNFPGRFSGRQFSNSRSEMNVSTLELGDSALYLCASSLALAGDPTGELFFGEGSRLTVL.

This chain links TRBV25-1 with TRBJ2-4, with TRBD2 matching 7 bases. Germline assignment: CDR1 MGHDK and CDR2 SYGVNS. The CDR3 sequence is 15 residues long. The ends lost 2 bases at V and 3 bases at J; junction bases unmatched: 4. DNA for the CDR3: TGTGCCAGCAGTGAAATAGGCGGGGGCAAAAACATTCAGTACTTC. Translated, it gives CASSEIGGGKNIQYF.

This sequence joins TRBV12-5 and TRBJ2-1, with D hard to call. The CDR3 length is 13 residues. Per germline, CDR1 LGHNT and CDR2 FRNRAP. Trimming cost V 2 bases and J 10 bases, with 12 bases left between them. The CDR3 region is CASGLNLIGEQFF. The CDR3 nucleotides are TGTGCTAGTGGTTTGAATTTGATCGGGGAGCAGTTCTTC.

The chain joins TRBV6-6 to TRBJ1-4; 7 bases match TRBD1. The CDR3 is 16 amino acids. CDR1 is MNHNY, CDR2 SVGAGI, per germline (reference sequence). V lost 6 bases and J lost 1; bases outside the gene matches: 8. CDR3 in amino acids: CASSNDSGGTNEKLFF. CDR3 DNA: TGTGCCAGCAGCAATGATTCAGGGGGAACTAATGAAAAACTGTTTTTT.

This clone appeared a single time. This sequence joins TRBV2 and TRBJ2-5; 7 bases match TRBD1. The V segment lost 7 bases and the J segment 5 bases; nucleotides outside the gene matches: 4. Looked up from germline, CDR1 is SNHLY and CDR2 is FYNNEI. The CDR3 extends over 12 amino acids. The CDR3: CASKGQSETQYF. For the CDR3, the DNA is TGTGCCAGCAAGGGACAGTCGGAGACCCAGTACTTC.

This chain uses TRBV5-1 with TRBJ2-3, with 9 bases identical to TRBD1. The J segment lost 3 bases and the V segment lost 4 bases, leaving 3 bases of the junction unmatched. The germline gives CDR1 SGHRS, CDR2 YFSETQ. The length of the CDR3 is 14 residues. The CDR3 region has the DNA TGCGCCAGCAGCCCCGGACAGGGGACAGATACGCAGTATTTT. This gives the protein CASSPGQGTDTQYF.

This rearrangement joins TRBV30 to TRBJ2-7; a possible D gene is TRBD1 (5 bases). V dropped 1 base and J dropped 0 bases, with 10 bases sitting between them. The germline V gene encodes CDR1 GTSNPN and CDR2 SVGIG (reference sequence). This CDR3 has 14 residues. This CDR3 reads CAWSGRATSYEQYF. The CDR3, as DNA: TGTGCCTGGAGTGGCAGGGCGACCTCCTACGAGCAGTACTTC.

The chain recombines TRBV16 with TRBJ1-2, with D perhaps matching TRBD1 (5 bases). From germline, CDR1 is KGHSY and CDR2 FQNENV. The V end was cut by 1 base, the J end by 1 base, with 10 bases between. The CDR3 totals 15 residues. The chain's CDR3 is CASSQYVRVNYGYTF. CDR3 nucleotide sequence: TGTGCCAGCAGCCAATATGTCAGGGTTAACTATGGCTACACCTTC.

The chain links TRBV9 to TRBJ1-1, with D perhaps matching TRBD1 (5 bases). The CDR3 runs to 17 residues. Per the germline V gene, CDR1 is SGDLS and CDR2 is YYNGEE. Trimming took 0 bases from V and 1 from J, leaving 16 bases between them. The CDR3 coding sequence is TGTGCCAGCAGCGTAGCACAGGCCTCAAGGGAGAACACTGAAGCTTTCTTT. Amino acid sequence: CASSVAQASRENTEAFF.

In DNA, the CDR3 is TGCGCCAGCAGCCCACAGGGACGGGAGACCCAGTACTTC. It translates to CASSPQGRETQYF. This chain joins TRBV5-1 and TRBJ2-5, with D perhaps matching TRBD1 (6 bases). Germline CDR1 is SGHRS and CDR2 is YFSETQ. Trimming removed 4 bases from V and 5 bases from J, with 12 bases in between. The CDR3 has 13 amino acids.

This clone has only a few counts. The rearrangement uses TRBV13 and TRBJ1-3, with D possibly TRBD1 on 5 matching bases. Trimming left V 3 bases short and J 4 bases short, with 16 bases between. CDR1 and CDR2 (germline): PRHDT, FYEKMQ (reference sequence). The CDR3 is 16 residues long. The CDR3 loop is CASSFATGTRGNTIYF. DNA of the CDR3: TGTGCCAGCAGCTTCGCTACCGGGACTCGCGGAAACACCATATATTTT.

The chain uses TRBV10-1 and TRBJ2-1, with 7 bases lining up with TRBD2. Losses at the gene ends were 4 bases for V and 0 bases for J; bases not matched to a gene: 3. Germline assignment: CDR1 WNHNN and CDR2 SYGVQD (reference sequence). The CDR3 runs 15 residues. CDR3 DNA sequence: TGCGCCAGCAGTGCTCTAGCGGCCTCCTACAATGAGCAGTTCTTC. This encodes CASSALAASYNEQFF.

The V call is TRBV18, the J call TRBJ1-2; no clear D. Germline assignment: CDR1 KGHSH and CDR2 LQKENI. CDR3 length equals 13 residues. V was clipped by 5 bases and J by 4 bases, with 11 bases between them. In nucleotides, the CDR3 is TGTGCCAGCTCATATACAGAAGCCTATGGCTACACCTTC. Amino acid sequence: CASSYTEAYGYTF.

The gene calls are TRBV11-2 and TRBJ2-7, with D possibly TRBD1 on 6 matching bases. V was clipped by 7 bases and J by 2 bases, with 15 bases between them. The CDR3 runs to 14 residues. The germline CDR1 and CDR2 sequences are SGHAT and FQNNGV. The CDR3: CASNRRTEAYEQYF. CDR3 nucleotide sequence: TGTGCCAGCAACCGCCGGACAGAGGCCTACGAGCAGTACTTC. Complete variable domain (other parts from reference TRBV11-2 and TRBJ2-7): EAGVAQSPRYKIIEKRQSVAFWCNPISGHATLYWYQQILGQGPKLLIQFQNNGVVDDSQLPKDRFSAERLKGVDSTLKIQPAKLEDSAVYLCASNRRTEAYEQYFGPGTRLTVT.

The chain has TRBV30 and TRBJ1-2; D perhaps matches TRBD1 (5 bases). The length of the CDR3 is 14 residues. Trimming stripped 2 bases from V and 8 bases from J, with 18 bases between. CDR1 and CDR2 from the germline V gene are GTSNPN and SVGIG (reference sequence). CDR3 sequence: CAWSIRDYRVGYTF. For the CDR3, the DNA is TGTGCCTGGAGTATTAGGGACTACCGCGTGGGCTACACCTTC. The whole variable domain, filled in from reference TRBV30 and TRBJ1-2, reads SQTIHQWPATLVQPVGSPLSLECTVEGTSNPNLYWYRQAAGRGLQLLFYSVGIGQISSEVPQNLSASRPQDRQFILSSKKLLLSDSGFYLCAWSIRDYRVGYTFGSGTRLTVV.

This clone was detected only a few times. The chain links TRBV18 to TRBJ1-6; a possible D gene is TRBD1 (6 bases). The CDR3 sequence is 14 residues long. The V and J ends lost 4 bases and 7 bases respectively, with 11 bases between them. Germline CDR1 reads KGHSH; CDR2 reads LQKENI. The CDR3 DNA reads TGTGCCAGCTCACTAGACAGGCTGAATTCACCCCTCCACTTT. Translated, it gives CASSLDRLNSPLHF.